This T cell receptor beta chain derives from a study of blood T cell repertoires in COVID-19. Turning to the study itself: Sources were T cells, B-cell-depleted T cells, or PBMCs; the material itself was cDNA or gDNA.

Participant ages covered about 18 to 89 years across around 25 US areas. The germline CDR1 and CDR2 sequences are SGHRS and YFSETQ. The CDR3 has 15 amino acids. Trimming cost V 1 base and J 5 bases; bases outside gene matches: 2. Some clones are missing from TCRdb's copy, which holds only in-frame ones; the method was immunoSEQ multiplex PCR. The sample shows approximately 320,000 clones, roughly 90% of them seen only once. The clonotype comes from a man between 60 and 75 years old who had recovered from COVID-19. The sequenced sample consisted of PBMCs or T cells enriched from blood (not recorded which). The rearrangement uses TRBV5-1 and TRBJ2-1; the match to TRBD2 covers 11 bases. The CDR3 region has the DNA TGCGCCAGCAGCTTGACGGGACTAGCGGACAATGAGCAGTTCTTC. Its translation is CASSLTGLADNEQFF.